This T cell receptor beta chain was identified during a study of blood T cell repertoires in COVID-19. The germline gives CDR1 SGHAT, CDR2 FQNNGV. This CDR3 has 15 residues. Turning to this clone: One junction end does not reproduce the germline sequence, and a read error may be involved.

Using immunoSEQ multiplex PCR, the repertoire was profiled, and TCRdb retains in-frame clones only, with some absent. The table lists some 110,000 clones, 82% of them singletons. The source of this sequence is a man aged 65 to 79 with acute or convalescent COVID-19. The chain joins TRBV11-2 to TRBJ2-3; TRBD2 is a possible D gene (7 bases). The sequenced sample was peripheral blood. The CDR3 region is CASTLDAGATDTQYF. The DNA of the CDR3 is TGTGCCAGCACCTTAGATGCGGGGGCTACAGATACGCAGTATTTT.